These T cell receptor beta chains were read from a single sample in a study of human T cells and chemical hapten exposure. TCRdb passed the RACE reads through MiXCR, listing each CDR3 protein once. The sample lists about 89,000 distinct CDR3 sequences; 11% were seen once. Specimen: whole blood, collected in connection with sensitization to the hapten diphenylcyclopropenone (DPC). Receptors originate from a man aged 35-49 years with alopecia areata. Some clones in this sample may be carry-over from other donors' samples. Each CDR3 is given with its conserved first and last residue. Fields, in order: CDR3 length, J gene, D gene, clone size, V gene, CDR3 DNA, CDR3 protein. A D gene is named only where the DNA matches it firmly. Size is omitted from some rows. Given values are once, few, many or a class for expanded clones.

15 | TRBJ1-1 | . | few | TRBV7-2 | TGTGCCAGCAGCCGGGTGGTTGGGGGGCGCACTGAAGCTTTCTTT | CASSRVVGGRTEAFF
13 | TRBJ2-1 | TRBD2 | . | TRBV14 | TGTGCCAGCAGCCAAGATCCGGGGGGTGAGCAGTTCTTC | CASSQDPGGEQFF
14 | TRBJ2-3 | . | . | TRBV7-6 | TGTGCCAGCAGCTTAGCCCGTGGGGCAGATACGCAGTATTTT | CASSLARGADTQYF
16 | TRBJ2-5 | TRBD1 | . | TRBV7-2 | TGTGCCAGCAGCATAACAGGGGGCGGTTTTGGAGAGACCCAGTACTTC | CASSITGGGFGETQYF
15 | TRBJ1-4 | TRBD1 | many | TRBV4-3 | TGCGCCAGCAGCCAAGACCCCCTCGACAGGGAGGAACTGTTTTTT | CASSQDPLDREELFF
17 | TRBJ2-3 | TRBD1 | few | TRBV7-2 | TGTGCCAGCAGGCACGGACAGGGCCTACGTAGCACAGATACGCAGTATTTT | CASRHGQGLRSTDTQYF
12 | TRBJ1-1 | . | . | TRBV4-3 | TGCGCCAGCAGCCACGACGGCCTTGAAGCTTTCTTT | CASSHDGLEAFF
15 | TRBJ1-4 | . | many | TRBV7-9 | TGTGCCAGCAGCTTGTTCCTCCGGGGCAATGAAAAACTGTTTTTT | CASSLFLRGNEKLFF
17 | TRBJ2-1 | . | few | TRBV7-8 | TGTGCCAGCAGCCTCCGGCCCAGGGAGAGCTCCTACAATGAGCAGTTCTTC | CASSLRPRESSYNEQFF
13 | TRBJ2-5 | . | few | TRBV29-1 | TGCAGCGTGGAAACCACAGGGATAGAGACCCAGTACTTC | CSVETTGIETQYF
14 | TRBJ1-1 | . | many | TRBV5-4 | TGTGCCAGCAGCCCGAGGATGGAGGGCACTGAAGCTTTCTTT | CASSPRMEGTEAFF
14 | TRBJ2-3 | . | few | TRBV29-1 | TGCAGCGTCGACCACATCTTAGGGGGAGATACGCAGTATTTT | CSVDHILGGDTQYF
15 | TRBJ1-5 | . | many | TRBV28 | TGTGCCGCTAGAACAGGGTCAGCGGGCAATCAGCCCCAGCATTTT | CAARTGSAGNQPQHF
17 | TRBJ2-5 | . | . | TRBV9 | TGTGCCAGCAGCCCGCACACCGACCCGGTCCCATATGGGGCCCAGTACTTC | CASSPHTDPVPYGAQYF
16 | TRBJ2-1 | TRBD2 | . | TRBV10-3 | TGTGCCATCAGTGAGGCCTCGGGGAGCGGGAATAATGAGCAGTTCTTC | CAISEASGSGNNEQFF
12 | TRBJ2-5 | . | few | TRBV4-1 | TGCGCCAGCAGCCCTCCGGGGGAGACCCAGTACTTC | CASSPPGETQYF
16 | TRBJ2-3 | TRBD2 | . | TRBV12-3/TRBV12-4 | TGTGCCAGCAGACTCGGACTAGCGCGAACCACAGATACGCAGTATTTT | CASRLGLARTTDTQYF
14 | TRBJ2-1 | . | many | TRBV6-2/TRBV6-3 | TGTGCCAGCAGTTACTCGTCATCCGGGGACCCCCAGTTCTTC | CASSYSSSGDPQFF